This TCR beta chain was obtained from a study of cytomegalovirus exposure and HLA in healthy donors. TCRdb keeps only in-frame clones here, not all; method: immunoSEQ multiplex PCR. Here the sample spans around 49,000 clones, approximately 90% being singletons. This clone has more than one count but fewer than ten. The sequencing sample was made of PBMCs. This receptor was identified in a man aged 18-30 years in good health and CMV-seronegative.

The CDR3 DNA reads as TGTGCCAGCAGATTGGGGAGCCGGGTAGCCACTGAAGCTTTCTTT. Protein product: CASRLGSRVATEAFF. This chain links TRBV6-1 with TRBJ1-1; no definite D call. Germline CDR1 MNHNS, CDR2 SASEGT. Trimming left V 6 bases short and J 4 bases short, with 18 bases between. The CDR3 has 15 residues.